This TCR beta chain originates from a study of blood T cell repertoires in COVID-19. At the level of the study: Sources were T cells, B-cell-depleted T cells, or PBMCs; the material itself was cDNA or gDNA.

Those enrolled, adults aged roughly 18 to 100 years, came from under 25 US areas. Symptom resolution, clearance, or two negative PCRs marked donors in Cohort 3 as recovered. Clones were read by immunoSEQ multiplex PCR, and TCRdb kept only the in-frame ones, dropping some. The data contain 270,000 or so clones, 80% to 85% of them singletons. This sequence originates from a man in his fifties who had recovered from COVID-19. Sequencing was performed on PBMCs or T cells enriched from blood (not recorded which).

CDR3 loop: CSVPPRGLRYNEQFF. The CDR3 DNA sequence: TGCAGCGTTCCTCCGAGGGGACTTCGATACAATGAGCAGTTCTTC. The chain employs TRBV29-1 and TRBJ2-1; possible D gene TRBD2, 6 bases. The CDR3 length is 15 residues. Trimming pared 5 bases from V and 4 bases from J, leaving 18 bases between. The germline gives CDR1 SQVTM, CDR2 ANQGSEA.